This T cell receptor (beta chain) was sequenced for a study of T cells in Graves' hyperthyroidism and ophthalmopathy (dated by TCRdb to about 2019). For context, the study as a whole: Peripheral blood was collected at initial diagnosis, before any treatment. To identify TCR V-J signatures that set the groups apart, the researchers used a discovery cohort of 90 to 100 patients, made up of around 40 with Graves' ophthalmopathy and 57 with stable Graves' hyperthyroidism. Prospective prediction of ophthalmopathy was tested in an independent validation cohort of 18 to 20 hyperthyroidism patients and 17 patients who later progressed to ophthalmopathy. For training and testing, the 100 or so patients in the discovery cohort were randomly divided in a 7:3 ratio. In addition, the study compared T-cell repertoires in thyroid tissue and in blood from about 6 Graves' hyperthyroidism patients. After sampling, hyperthyroidism patients received methimazole starting at 30 mg daily, and ophthalmopathy patients received high-dose intravenous methylprednisolone. The paper describes TCR Vbeta CDR3 sequencing of 140 or so peripheral blood samples, made up of fewer than 50 ophthalmopathy patients, roughly 75 hyperthyroidism patients and roughly 17 progressor patients.

The TCR beta CDR3 regions were amplified from RNA transcripts. A first-round RT-PCR of the TCR CDR3 used the HTBI primer set with the Qiagen OneStep RT-PCR kit. The libraries were constructed in a second round of multiplex PCR and then size-selected and purified. Libraries were sequenced paired-end with 100 bp reads on an Illumina HiSeq2000. Concerning the study's data processing: SOAPnuke was used to process the raw data, removing reads that contained adapters or uncalled bases, had a mean Phred below 15, or lacked an exact match to the constant primer or identifier. COPE v1.2.5 was used to merge the high-quality paired reads, and each unique nucleotide sequence was defined as a clonotype. Clonotypes were aligned to IMGT TRBV, TRBD and TRBJ reference segments using MiTCR v1.1. The analysis was restricted to V-J combinations with a frequency above 0.0001, which together covered around 99% of the repertoires. A TCS score was defined as the ratio of F50 (clonal expansion) to E x V (chaos), with BLOSUM62-based TCRdist applied between CDR3 peptides within each V-J. Welch's t-statistics and random forest reduced roughly 540 V-J features to 10 to 15, which were used in a naive Bayes classifier (R e1071). The public reads were reprocessed in TCRdb via fastp at Q25 and MiXCR, keeping in-frame beta chains. Rows are unified per CDR3 protein, each entry keeping the most common DNA and genes. TCRdb, not the authors, supplied the V and J calls. In all, the sample holds over 500,000 distinct CDR3 sequences, and roughly 18% of those were seen once. The leading ten clones occupy around 17% of the sample.

In the ophthalmopathy patients, disease was moderately to severely active, with a Clinical Activity Score of 3 or more, a NOSPECS grade of 4 or more, and a duration of less than 3 months. The study excluded patients with uncontrolled infections, other autoimmune diseases, pregnancy or lactation. Diagnoses relied on clinical symptoms, serum thyroxine and TRAb, thyroid ultrasound and orbital computed tomography. PBMCs were separated from over 9 ml of fresh peripheral blood using Ficoll-Paque density gradient centrifugation. Total RNA was extracted using Trizol reagent, and RNA quality was assessed on an Agilent 2100 Bioanalyzer. Overall study outcomes, separate from this receptor: In validation, the model predicted progression to ophthalmopathy with about 71% sensitivity and roughly 75% specificity, a median of approximately 6.7 months before onset. Sample size was not statistically predetermined, and investigators were not blinded to group allocation. Blood samples also contained most of the expanded thyroid clonotypes (frequency above 0.001), which suggests that blood repertoires may reflect thyroid immune responses. A model built on a 13 V-J signature distinguished ophthalmopathy from stable hyperthyroidism, reaching around 88% sensitivity and around 82% specificity in cross-validation and 80%/75% in testing.

The CDR3, cysteine through phenylalanine, is 16 amino acids long. Only the CDR3 portion is preserved as DNA: 48 bases, with reading frame beginning at the first base. The V end gives up 1 base and the J end 5 bases, leaving 4 bases in the junction not matched to a gene. Turning to this clonotype: It lacks a known antigen. Base qualities are not at hand, and no much larger clone is one base apart.

Recombination joined TRBV12-3 or TRBV12-4 with TRBJ2-1; 11 middle bases align to TRBD2. Sequenced input: blood. This TCR came from a woman aged 18-30 years with Graves' ophthalmopathy. The DNA reads as follows: TGTGCCAGCAGTTTAGGTGCGGGACTAGCGGACAATGAGCAGTTCTTC. Its translation is CASSLGAGLADNEQFF.